A selection of T cell receptor beta chains follows, all from one sample in a study of shared clonotypes between healthy human individuals. The protocol was immunoSEQ multiplex PCR, while the TCRdb copy is restricted to in-frame clones and leaves out a portion. The table has 2 million to 3 million clones, about 92% seen once. Input material: naive CD4+ T cells sorted from blood. The receptors shown here come from a man aged 18 to 30 in good health. CDR3s include the opening cysteine and the closing phenylalanine or tryptophan. D genes are given only for firm matches. A clone size is listed for some rows: how often the clone was seen (once, few, many), or a class if it is expanded.

v_call	d_call	j_call	cdr3_length	clone_size	cdr3_nt	cdr3_aa
TRBV6-5	-	TRBJ2-7	13	-	TGTGCCAGCAGTTTAGGACAGCTCTACGAGCAGTACTTC	CASSLGQLYEQYF
TRBV6-5	TRBD1	TRBJ1-1	15	-	TGTGCCAGCAGTTACCAGGGACAGGGCTACACTGAAGCTTTCTTT	CASSYQGQGYTEAFF
TRBV2	TRBD1	TRBJ2-3	14	-	TGTGCCAGCAGGAGGGGGCTCAACACAGATACGCAGTATTTT	CASRRGLNTDTQYF
TRBV7-2	TRBD2	TRBJ2-7	15	-	TGTGCCAGCAGCTCTGCGAGCGGGAGCCCCTACGAGCAGTACTTC	CASSSASGSPYEQYF
TRBV4-1	TRBD2	TRBJ2-3	16	-	TGCGCCAGCAGCCAAGAGAGGGGACTAGCGGGGGTTACGCAGTATTTT	CASSQERGLAGVTQYF
TRBV19	-	TRBJ1-5	13	-	TGTGCCAGTAGTGGCACAGACGGTCAGCCCCAGCATTTT	CASSGTDGQPQHF
TRBV7-8	-	TRBJ2-3	15	-	TGTGCCAGCAGCTTACAGCAATTCAGCACAGATACGCAGTATTTT	CASSLQQFSTDTQYF
TRBV27	-	TRBJ1-2	14	-	TGTGCCAGCAGTTTCAATCACCCTCTCTTTGGCTACACCTTC	CASSFNHPLFGYTF
TRBV6-1	-	TRBJ1-2	13	-	TGTGCCAGCAGTGAAGCTGGTGATTATGGCTACACCTTC	CASSEAGDYGYTF
TRBV6-5	-	TRBJ2-5	15	-	TGTGCCAGCAGTTACTCCGCGCCCACCCAAGAGACCCAGTACTTC	CASSYSAPTQETQYF
TRBV7-2	-	TRBJ1-1	13	-	TGTGCCAGCAGCTTGTCTATGAACACTGAAGCTTTCTTT	CASSLSMNTEAFF
TRBV6-6	-	TRBJ1-2	14	-	TGTGCCAGCGGTGGCGGGAGAGCTTTCTATGGCTACACCTTC	CASGGGRAFYGYTF
TRBV19	-	TRBJ1-1	13	-	TGTGCCAGTACCCCCCTCCCGAACACTGAAGCTTTCTTT	CASTPLPNTEAFF
TRBV5-1	TRBD2	TRBJ2-7	13	-	TGCGCCAGCAGCTTCGGGACTACATACGAGCAGTACTTC	CASSFGTTYEQYF
TRBV7-2	-	TRBJ2-5	14	once	TGTGCCAGCAGCACTGCTCCCCTTGGGGGGACCCAGTACTTC	CASSTAPLGGTQYF
TRBV28	-	TRBJ2-5	15	-	TGTGCCAGCAGCTGGGGGGTAGGGGGCATGGAGACCCAGTACTTC	CASSWGVGGMETQYF
TRBV2	-	TRBJ2-5	12	-	TGTGCCAGCAGTAGCTTCCAAGAGACCCAGTACTTC	CASSSFQETQYF
TRBV30	TRBD1	TRBJ2-7	13	-	TGTGCCTGGAGTGTACAGGACAGGGGAATAGAGTACTTC	CAWSVQDRGIEYF
TRBV2	TRBD1	TRBJ2-5	13	once	TGTGCCAGCAGTGGTGACAGGGAAGAGACCCAGTACTTC	CASSGDREETQYF
TRBV7-9	-	TRBJ2-2	14	-	TGTGCCAGCAGCCCATTTCTGGGGAGCGGGGAGCTGTTTTTT	CASSPFLGSGELFF
TRBV9	TRBD1	TRBJ1-2	15	-	TGTGCCAGCAGCGTAGGACAGGGAAAGTTCGATGGCTACACCTTC	CASSVGQGKFDGYTF
TRBV6-5	-	TRBJ2-1	15	-	TGTGCCAGCAGGACCCTGGGGGGCCAGAGGGATGAGCAGTTCTTC	CASRTLGGQRDEQFF
TRBV15	TRBD1	TRBJ1-6	16	few	TGTGCCACCAGCAGAGATCTGGGGACAGGGGATTTCGCCCTCCACTTT	CATSRDLGTGDFALHF
TRBV15	TRBD1	TRBJ2-1	15	-	TGTGCCACCAATCGACAGGGGGCATCCTACAATGAGCAGTTCTTC	CATNRQGASYNEQFF
TRBV5-6	-	TRBJ2-3	15	-	TGTGCCAGCAGTTTTACGGACGGTAGCACAGATACGCAGTATTTT	CASSFTDGSTDTQYF
TRBV11-2	-	TRBJ2-5	15	-	TGTGCCAGCAGCTTAGATGGCCGGGAGAAAGAGACCCAGTACTTC	CASSLDGREKETQYF
TRBV11-2	-	TRBJ2-7	13	-	TGTGCCAGCAGCTTAGACAGTCACTACGAGCAGTACTTC	CASSLDSHYEQYF
TRBV28	-	TRBJ2-7	14	once	TGTGCCAGCAACGCAGGTCCGGAGACCTACGAGCAGTACTTC	CASNAGPETYEQYF
TRBV6-5	TRBD1	TRBJ2-7	15	-	TGTGCCAGCAGTTACCGGGACAGGGGGACCTACGAGCAGTACTTC	CASSYRDRGTYEQYF
TRBV21-1	-	TRBJ1-4	16	-	TGTGCCAGCAGCAAAGGAGCCCACAGGGATGATGAAAAACTGTTTTTT	CASSKGAHRDDEKLFF
TRBV5-4	TRBD1	TRBJ2-5	14	-	TGTGCCAGCAGCTTGACAGGGGTGGAAGAGACCCAGTACTTC	CASSLTGVEETQYF
TRBV6-5	-	TRBJ2-7	13	-	TGTGCCAGCAGTTACAGGGGTCCCTACGAGCAGTACTTC	CASSYRGPYEQYF
TRBV6-5	-	TRBJ1-6	15	-	TGTGCCAGCAGTTATTTCGCAGGGGATAATTCACCCCTCCACTTT	CASSYFAGDNSPLHF
TRBV7-2	TRBD2	TRBJ2-1	17	-	TGTGCCAGCAGCTTCCAGATTGGACTAGCGGTGCAGGGTGAGCAGTTCTTC	CASSFQIGLAVQGEQFF
TRBV4-3	TRBD2	TRBJ2-1	15	once	TGCGCCAGCAGCCAGACCGGGACTAGCTTTCAGAGGTTGTTCTTC	CASSQTGTSFQRLFF
TRBV4-3	-	TRBJ2-7	17	-	TGCGCCAGCAGCCAAGAATCCGGCCCAGGAGTGGCGTACGAGCAGTACTTC	CASSQESGPGVAYEQYF
TRBV2	TRBD2	TRBJ2-7	16	-	TGTGCCAGCAGTCTGGGACTAGCGGGGGGAAGTTACGAGCAGTACTTC	CASSLGLAGGSYEQYF
TRBV28	TRBD1	TRBJ2-1	14	-	TGTGCCACACCCGGGACAGGGAGGAAGAATGAGCAGTTCTTC	CATPGTGRKNEQFF
TRBV29-1	-	TRBJ2-7	13	-	TGCAGCGTCGCGGGACGTAACCGCTACGAGCAGTACTTC	CSVAGRNRYEQYF
TRBV27	TRBD1	TRBJ1-3	19	-	TGTGCCAGCAGTCCAAGTCCGGGACAGGGAGCTCTCTCTGGAAACACCATATATTTT	CASSPSPGQGALSGNTIYF
TRBV5-4	TRBD2	TRBJ2-3	19	-	TGTGCCAGCAGCTTACCGGGACTAGCGGGGGGCCTTAGCACAGATACGCAGTATTTT	CASSLPGLAGGLSTDTQYF
TRBV19	TRBD1	TRBJ1-1	15	few	TGTGCCAGTAGTGGGTGGGACAGTAAGAACACTGAAGCTTTCTTT	CASSGWDSKNTEAFF
TRBV4-3	TRBD2	TRBJ2-1	17	-	TGCGCCAGCAGCCAACTTATACTAGCGGGAGGGGCCAATGAGCAGTTCTTC	CASSQLILAGGANEQFF
TRBV5-1	-	TRBJ2-1	16	-	TGCGCCAGCAGCTTGGTAAGCAGGGCGGCACATAATGAGCAGTTCTTC	CASSLVSRAAHNEQFF
TRBV6-6	-	TRBJ2-7	13	-	TGTGCCAGCATCGGTCGGGATTCCTACGAGCAGTACTTC	CASIGRDSYEQYF
TRBV27	TRBD1	TRBJ1-2	15	once	TGTGCCAGCAGTTCATTCCTCGGGACAGGGGGCGCGGTCACCTTC	CASSSFLGTGGAVTF
TRBV4-3	TRBD1	TRBJ2-3	14	-	TGCGCCAGCAGCCCGGGACAGGATAGTTATACGCAGTATTTT	CASSPGQDSYTQYF
TRBV25-1	-	TRBJ2-2	16	-	TGTGCCAGCACCCCGGGACGACCCGGTGACACCGGGGAGCTGTTTTTT	CASTPGRPGDTGELFF
TRBV10-3	-	TRBJ1-2	14	-	TGTGCCATCACCAAAGGTGCAGGGAGCTATGGCTACACCTTC	CAITKGAGSYGYTF
TRBV19	TRBD1	TRBJ2-7	16	-	TGTGCCAGTAGTGAGACAGGGTTGGGTATAACCTACGAGCAGTACTTC	CASSETGLGITYEQYF
TRBV10-3	-	TRBJ1-1	13	few	TGTGCCATCAGTGAAGGGGTGAACACTGAAGCTTTCTTT	CAISEGVNTEAFF
TRBV2	-	TRBJ1-2	12	-	TGTGCCAGCAGTGACAACAGCCATGGCTACACCTTC	CASSDNSHGYTF
TRBV30	-	TRBJ1-1	11	few	TGTGCCTGGACAGTCGACGATGAAGCTTTCTTT	CAWTVDDEAFF
TRBV18	-	TRBJ1-1	16	-	TGTGCCAGCTCGCCCATTGGGTGGGACGGGGACACTGAAGCTTTCTTT	CASSPIGWDGDTEAFF
TRBV18	-	TRBJ2-1	16	-	TGTGCCAGCTCACCTTCTTTCGGGACTTCCTCCAATGAGCAGTTCTTC	CASSPSFGTSSNEQFF
TRBV6-5	TRBD1	TRBJ1-1	11	-	TGTGCCAGCAGCAGGGGGACTGAAGCTTTCTTT	CASSRGTEAFF
TRBV10-3	TRBD2	TRBJ2-1	17	once	TGTGCCATCGCACGGACTAGCGGGGGGAGGGCGTACAATGAGCAGTTCTTC	CAIARTSGGRAYNEQFF
TRBV27	TRBD2	TRBJ2-1	15	-	TGTGCCAGCAGTCCCCGGACTAGCGGGGGAGGTGAGCAGTTCTTC	CASSPRTSGGGEQFF
TRBV7-9	-	TRBJ2-5	14	-	TGTGCCAGCAGCTTAGCGGGAGTCGGGGAGACCCAGTACTTC	CASSLAGVGETQYF